The entry below gives a single T cell receptor beta chain sequence along with its context. Its cognate antigen is unknown. The V and J ends lost 5 bases and 6 bases, in that order; junction bases with no gene match: 11. The CDR3 length is 15 residues. Per the germline V gene, CDR1 is KGHSH and CDR2 is LQKENI. TCRdb passed the 5' RACE reads through MiXCR, listing each CDR3 protein once. This repertoire shows over 350,000 distinct CDR3 sequences, less than 25% found once; its top ten account for 7.5% to 10%. The source of the sample is a study of T-cell memory formation after mild COVID-19. Study findings and constraints: Whether second-wave clones peaking at day 37 were SARS-CoV-2 specific went unconfirmed.

Sequencing was performed on PBMCs or a T cell subset sorted from them (not recorded which). The clonotype originates from an adult woman who had mild COVID-19 (a few samples of this study predate the infection). Cell type and time point are not known. J is TRBJ2-7 and V is TRBV18; TRBD1 agrees at 9 bases. As DNA, the CDR3 is TGTGCCAGCTCAGGGCAGGGACAGGGAAATGGCGAGCAGTACTTC. It is translated as CASSGQGQGNGEQYF.